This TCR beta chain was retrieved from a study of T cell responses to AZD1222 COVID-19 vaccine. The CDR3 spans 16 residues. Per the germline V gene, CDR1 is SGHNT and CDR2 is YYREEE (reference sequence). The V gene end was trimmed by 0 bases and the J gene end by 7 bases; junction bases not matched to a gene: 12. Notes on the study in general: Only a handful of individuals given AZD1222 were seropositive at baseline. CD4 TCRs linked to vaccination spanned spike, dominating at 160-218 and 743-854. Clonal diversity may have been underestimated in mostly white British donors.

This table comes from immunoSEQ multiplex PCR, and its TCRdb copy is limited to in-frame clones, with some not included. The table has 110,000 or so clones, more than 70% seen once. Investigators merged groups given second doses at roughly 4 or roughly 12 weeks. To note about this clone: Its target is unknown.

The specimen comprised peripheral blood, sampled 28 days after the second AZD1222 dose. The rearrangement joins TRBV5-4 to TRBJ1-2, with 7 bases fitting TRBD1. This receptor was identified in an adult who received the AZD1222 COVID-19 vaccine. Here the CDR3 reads CASSLGERGQDSGYTF. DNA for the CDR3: TGTGCCAGCAGCTTGGGTGAAAGGGGGCAGGACTCTGGCTACACCTTC.